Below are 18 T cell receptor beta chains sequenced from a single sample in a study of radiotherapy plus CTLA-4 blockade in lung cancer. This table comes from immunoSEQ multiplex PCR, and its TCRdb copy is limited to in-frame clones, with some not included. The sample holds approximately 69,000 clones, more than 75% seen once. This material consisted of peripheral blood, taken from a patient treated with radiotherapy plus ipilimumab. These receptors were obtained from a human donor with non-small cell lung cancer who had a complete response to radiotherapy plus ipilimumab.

In DNA form, the CDR3 reads TGTGCCAGCAGTGCGCAGGGACGGGAGCAGTACTTC. Translation: CASSAQGREQYF. V gene TRBV25-1 combines with J gene TRBJ2-7; D may match TRBD1 or TRBD2 (5 bases each). In germline, CDR1 is MGHDK, CDR2 SYGVNS. The V end was cut by 4 bases, the J end by 7 bases, with 11 bases between. This CDR3 has 12 residues.

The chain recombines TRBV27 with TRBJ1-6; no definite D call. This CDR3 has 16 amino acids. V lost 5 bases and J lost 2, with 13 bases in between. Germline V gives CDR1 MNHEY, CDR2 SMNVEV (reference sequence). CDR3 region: CASSRGIDPYNSPLHF. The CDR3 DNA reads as TGTGCCAGCAGTAGAGGGATTGATCCCTATAATTCACCCCTCCACTTT.

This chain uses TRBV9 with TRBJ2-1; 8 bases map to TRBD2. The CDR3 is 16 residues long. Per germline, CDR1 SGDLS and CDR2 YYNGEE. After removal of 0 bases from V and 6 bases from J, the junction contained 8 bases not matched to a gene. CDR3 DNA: TGTGCCAGCAGCGTAGGATTAGCAGCGGGAGTCAATGAGCAGTTCTTC. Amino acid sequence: CASSVGLAAGVNEQFF.

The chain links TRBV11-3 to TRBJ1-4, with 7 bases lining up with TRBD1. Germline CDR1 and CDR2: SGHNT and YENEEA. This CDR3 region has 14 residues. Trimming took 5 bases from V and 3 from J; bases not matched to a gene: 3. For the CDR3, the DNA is TGTGCCAGCAGCGCCACAGGGGCTAATGAAAAACTGTTTTTT. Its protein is CASSATGANEKLFF.

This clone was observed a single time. In nucleotides, the CDR3 is TGCGCCAGCAGCCAAATTGGCGGGGCCTCCTACAATGAGCAGTTCTTC. It is translated as CASSQIGGASYNEQFF. This chain uses TRBV4-3 with TRBJ2-1, with a tentative D call TRBD2 (6 bases). Germline CDR1 and CDR2: LGHNA and YSLEER. CDR3 length: 16 residues. V was clipped by 2 bases and J by 0 bases, with 11 bases between them.

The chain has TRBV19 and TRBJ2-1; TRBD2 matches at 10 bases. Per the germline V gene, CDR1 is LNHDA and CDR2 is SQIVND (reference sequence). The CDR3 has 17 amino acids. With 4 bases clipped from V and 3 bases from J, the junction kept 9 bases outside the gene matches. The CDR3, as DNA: TGTGCCAGTAGTACCTGGGGGCGGACTAGCGGCTACAATGAGCAGTTCTTC. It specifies CASSTWGRTSGYNEQFF.

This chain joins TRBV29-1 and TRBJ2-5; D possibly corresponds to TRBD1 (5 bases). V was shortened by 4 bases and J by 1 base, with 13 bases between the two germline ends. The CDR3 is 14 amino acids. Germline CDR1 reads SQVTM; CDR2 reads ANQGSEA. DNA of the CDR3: TGCAGCGTTGGTCAGGGCCTTCTCCAAGAGACCCAGTACTTC. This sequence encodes CSVGQGLLQETQYF.

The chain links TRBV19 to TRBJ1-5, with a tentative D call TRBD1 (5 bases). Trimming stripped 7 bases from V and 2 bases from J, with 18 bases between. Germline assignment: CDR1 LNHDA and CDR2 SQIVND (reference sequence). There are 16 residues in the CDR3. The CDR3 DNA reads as TGTGCCAGTACAATCAGGGTAAGGGATGGCAATCAGCCCCAGCATTTT. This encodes CASTIRVRDGNQPQHF.

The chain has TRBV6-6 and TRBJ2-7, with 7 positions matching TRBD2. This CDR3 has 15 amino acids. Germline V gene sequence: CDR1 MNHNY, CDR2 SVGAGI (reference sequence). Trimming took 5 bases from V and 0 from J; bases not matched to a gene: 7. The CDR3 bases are TGTGCCAGCAGTACCCGGGACTACTACTCCTACGAGCAGTACTTC. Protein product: CASSTRDYYSYEQYF.

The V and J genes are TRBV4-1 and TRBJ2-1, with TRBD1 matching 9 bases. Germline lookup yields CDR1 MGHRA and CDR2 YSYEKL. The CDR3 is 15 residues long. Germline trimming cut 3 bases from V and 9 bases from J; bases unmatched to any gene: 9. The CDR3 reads CASSHGDREVGEQFF. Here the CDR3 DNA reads TGCGCCAGCAGCCATGGGGACAGGGAGGTGGGTGAGCAGTTCTTC.

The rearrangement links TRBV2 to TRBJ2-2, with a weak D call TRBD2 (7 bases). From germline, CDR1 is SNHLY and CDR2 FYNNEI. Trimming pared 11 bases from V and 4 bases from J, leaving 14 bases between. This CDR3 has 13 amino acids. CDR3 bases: TGTGCCGGCGCGGGGGCACTCACCGGGGAGCTGTTTTTT. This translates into CAGAGALTGELFF.

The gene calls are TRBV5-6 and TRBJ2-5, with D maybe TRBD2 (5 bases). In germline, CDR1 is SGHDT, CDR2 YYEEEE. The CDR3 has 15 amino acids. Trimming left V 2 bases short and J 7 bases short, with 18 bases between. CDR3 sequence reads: CASSFPGRTLRTQYF. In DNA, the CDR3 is TGTGCCAGCAGCTTCCCAGGACGGACTCTTAGGACCCAGTACTTC. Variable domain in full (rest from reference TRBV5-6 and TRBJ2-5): DAGVTQSPTHLIKTRGQQVTLRCSPKSGHDTVSWYQQALGQGPQFIFQYYEEEERQRGNFPDRFSGHQFPNYSSELNVNALLLGDSALYLCASSFPGRTLRTQYFGPGTRLLVL.

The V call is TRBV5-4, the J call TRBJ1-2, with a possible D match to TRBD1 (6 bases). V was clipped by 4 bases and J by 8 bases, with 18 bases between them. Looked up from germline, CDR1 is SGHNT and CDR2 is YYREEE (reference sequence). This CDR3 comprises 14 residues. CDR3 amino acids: CASSVPGQREGYTF. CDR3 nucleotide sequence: TGTGCCAGCAGCGTACCGGGACAACGGGAGGGCTACACCTTC.

In DNA form, the CDR3 reads TGTGCCAGCAGCTTAGAGGGTTCGACAGGGATCTATGGCTACACCTTC. This translates into CASSLEGSTGIYGYTF. The rearrangement uses TRBV7-2 and TRBJ1-2; TRBD1 matches at 7 bases. Trimming cost V 1 base and J 4 bases; bases outside gene matches: 9. This CDR3 is built from 16 residues. Looked up from germline, CDR1 is SGHTA and CDR2 is FQGNSA.

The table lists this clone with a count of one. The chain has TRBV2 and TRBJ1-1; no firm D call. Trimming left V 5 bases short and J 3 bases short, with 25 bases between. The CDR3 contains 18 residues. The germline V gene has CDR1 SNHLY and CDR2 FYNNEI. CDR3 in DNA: TGTGCCAGCAGTATACAGAGGTCCAGGTGGCCAGAGTACACTGAAGCTTTCTTT. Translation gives CASSIQRSRWPEYTEAFF.

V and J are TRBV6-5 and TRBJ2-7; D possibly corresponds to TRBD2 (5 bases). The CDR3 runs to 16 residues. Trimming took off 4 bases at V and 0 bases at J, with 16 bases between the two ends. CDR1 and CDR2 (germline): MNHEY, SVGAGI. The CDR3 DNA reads TGTGCCAGCAGTTCCATTTACGGGATGGGCTCCTACGAGCAGTACGTC. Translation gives CASSSIYGMGSYEQYV.

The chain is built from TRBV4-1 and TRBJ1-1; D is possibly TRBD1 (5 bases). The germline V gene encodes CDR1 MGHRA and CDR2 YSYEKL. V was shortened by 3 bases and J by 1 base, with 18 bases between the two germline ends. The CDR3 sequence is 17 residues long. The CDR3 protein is CASSHVLRNRRNTEAFF. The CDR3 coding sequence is TGCGCCAGCAGCCATGTTCTCAGGAACAGGCGGAACACTGAAGCTTTCTTT.

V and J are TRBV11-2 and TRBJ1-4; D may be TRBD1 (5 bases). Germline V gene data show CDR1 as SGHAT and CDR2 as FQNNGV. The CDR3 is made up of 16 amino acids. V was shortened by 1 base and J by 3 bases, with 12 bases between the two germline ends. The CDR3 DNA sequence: TGTGCCAGCAGCTTAGGGGGCGCGGGATCTAATGAAAAACTGTTTTTT. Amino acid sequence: CASSLGGAGSNEKLFF. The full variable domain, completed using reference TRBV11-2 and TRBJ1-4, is EAGVAQSPRYKIIEKRQSVAFWCNPISGHATLYWYQQILGQGPKLLIQFQNNGVVDDSQLPKDRFSAERLKGVDSTLKIQPAKLEDSAVYLCASSLGGAGSNEKLFFGSGTQLSVL.